This T cell receptor beta chain came from a study of shared clonotypes between healthy human individuals. Methods used by the authors: Junction-only sequences without quality scores were provided by ImmunoSEQ, so filtering was different. Measured with immunoSEQ multiplex PCR; TCRdb has only the in-frame clones, and not every one. Clone size and V and J calls were adopted from that table, with D and trimming inferred from the DNA. Among about 2 million clones, 85% to 95% were seen once, and the ten largest hold more than 0.1%. Broader study findings: The study found approximately 5% of naive CD4 clonotypes shared across several donors.

To note about this clone: Its specificity is not known.

This receptor was obtained from a man younger than 30 in good health. Input material: naive CD4+ T cells sorted from blood. Subset meaning: CD45RA+ positively selected.

CDR3 DNA: TGTGCCAGCAGCTCGACCGGGACAGGGTACTACGAGCAGTACTTC. Protein: CASSSTGTGYYEQYF. The chain links TRBV7-9 to TRBJ2-7; 9 bases align to TRBD1. CDR3 length: 15 amino acids. V shed 4 bases, J shed 3 bases, and the junction held 7 bases outside the gene matches. Germline-derived CDR1 and CDR2 are SEHNR and FQNEAQ (reference sequence).